This TCR beta chain was documented in a study of T-cell memory formation after mild COVID-19. Employing constant-segment primers, 5'RACE generated TCR alpha and TCR beta cDNA libraries bearing sample barcodes and UMIs. TCRdb analysed the 5' RACE reads with MiXCR anew, one entry per CDR3 protein. The table has about 68,000 distinct CDR3 sequences, roughly 17% seen once; the top ten hold about a third. The study, taken as a whole, reports: In pre-infection memory, a portion of responding clones appeared, which suggested that cross-reactive memory joined. CD8+ contracting clones occupied EMRA, while CD4+ ones occupied mainly CM and EM.

The ends lost 6 bases at V and 5 bases at J; junction bases unmatched: 1. There are 12 residues in the CDR3. As regards this clonotype: As yet, its antigen is unknown.

This TCR derives from an adult woman who had mild COVID-19 (a few samples of this study predate the infection). Cell type and time point are not known. What was sequenced was PBMCs or a T cell subset sorted from them (not recorded which). The rearrangement links TRBV12-3 or TRBV12-4 to TRBJ2-5, with 9 bases aligning to TRBD2. As DNA, the CDR3 is TGTGCCAGCAGCGGACTAGCGGAGACCCAGTACTTC. Its protein is CASSGLAETQYF.